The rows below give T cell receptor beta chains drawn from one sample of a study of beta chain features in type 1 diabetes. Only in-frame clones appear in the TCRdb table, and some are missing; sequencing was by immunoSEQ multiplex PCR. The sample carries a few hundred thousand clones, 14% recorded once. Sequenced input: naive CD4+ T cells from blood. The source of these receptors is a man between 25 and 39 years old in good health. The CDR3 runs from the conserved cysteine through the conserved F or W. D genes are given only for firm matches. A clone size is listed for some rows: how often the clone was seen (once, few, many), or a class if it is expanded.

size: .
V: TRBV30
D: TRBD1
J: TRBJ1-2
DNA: TGTGCCTGCCCCACAGGGGGCGCGGGTGGCTACACCTTC
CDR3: CACPTGGAGGYTF

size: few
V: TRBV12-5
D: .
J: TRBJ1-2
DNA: TGTGCTAGTGGTTTGATGTATGGCTACACCTTC
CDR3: CASGLMYGYTF

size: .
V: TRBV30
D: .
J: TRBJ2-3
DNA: TGTGCCTGGAGGAAGGGTATAGCGGGCACAGATACGCAGTATTTT
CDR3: CAWRKGIAGTDTQYF

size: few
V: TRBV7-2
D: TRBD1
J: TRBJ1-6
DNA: TGTGCCAGCAGCCCTCAGGGGGGAGGTTCACCCCTCCACTTT
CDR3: CASSPQGGGSPLHF

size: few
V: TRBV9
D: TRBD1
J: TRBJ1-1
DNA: TGTGCCAGCAGCGTCGAACCAGGGGGCACTGAAGCTTTCTTT
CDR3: CASSVEPGGTEAFF

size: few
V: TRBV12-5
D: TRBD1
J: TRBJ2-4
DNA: TGTGCTAGTGGCCGTGACAGGGCCCGTTCCCCCCTAAACATTCAGTACTTC
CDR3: CASGRDRARSPLNIQYF

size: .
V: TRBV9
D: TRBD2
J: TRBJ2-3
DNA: TGTGCCAGCAGCGTAACTAGCGGGATTCGGGTAACGCAGTATTTT
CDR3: CASSVTSGIRVTQYF

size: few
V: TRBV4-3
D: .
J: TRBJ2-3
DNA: TGCGCCAGCAGCCAAGATAGTCCAGATACGCAGTATTTT
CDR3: CASSQDSPDTQYF

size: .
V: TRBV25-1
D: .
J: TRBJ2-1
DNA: TGTGCCAGCAGTGGGCCGATTAGTTTCAATGAGCAGTTCTTC
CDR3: CASSGPISFNEQFF

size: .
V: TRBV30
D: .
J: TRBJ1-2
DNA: TGTGCCTGGAGCGGGGGGCAAGGTTATGGCTACACCTTC
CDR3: CAWSGGQGYGYTF

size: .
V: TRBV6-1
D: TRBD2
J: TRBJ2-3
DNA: TGTGCCAGCAGTGCCCTCGGGACTAGCGGCACAGATACGCAGTATTTT
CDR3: CASSALGTSGTDTQYF

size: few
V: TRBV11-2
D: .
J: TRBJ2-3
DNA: TGTGCCAGCAGCTTAGAAAATACGCAGTATTTT
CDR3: CASSLENTQYF

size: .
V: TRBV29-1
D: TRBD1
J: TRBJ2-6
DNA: TGCAGCGTTACAGGGGGCTTCAGCTCTGGGGCCAACGTCCTGACTTTC
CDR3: CSVTGGFSSGANVLTF

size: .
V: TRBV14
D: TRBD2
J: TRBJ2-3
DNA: TGTGCCAGCAGCCAAGATAGGCTAGCGGTGGCAGATACGCAGTATTTT
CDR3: CASSQDRLAVADTQYF

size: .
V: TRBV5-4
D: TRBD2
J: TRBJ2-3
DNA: TGTGCCAGCAGCTTGGCCGGGGCTAGCGGGGCCCTCGGATATACGCAGTATTTT
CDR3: CASSLAGASGALGYTQYF

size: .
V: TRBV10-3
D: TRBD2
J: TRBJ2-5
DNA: TGTGCCACTTCCGGACTAGCGGGATTACAAGAGACCCAGTACTTC
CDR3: CATSGLAGLQETQYF

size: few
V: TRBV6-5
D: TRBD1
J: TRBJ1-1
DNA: TGTGCCAGCAGTTGGACAGGGTACATGAACACTGAAGCTTTCTTT
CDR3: CASSWTGYMNTEAFF

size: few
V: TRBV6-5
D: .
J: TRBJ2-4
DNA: TGTGCCAGCAGTTGGGGAGATCCACTAGCCAAAAACATTCAGTACTTC
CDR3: CASSWGDPLAKNIQYF